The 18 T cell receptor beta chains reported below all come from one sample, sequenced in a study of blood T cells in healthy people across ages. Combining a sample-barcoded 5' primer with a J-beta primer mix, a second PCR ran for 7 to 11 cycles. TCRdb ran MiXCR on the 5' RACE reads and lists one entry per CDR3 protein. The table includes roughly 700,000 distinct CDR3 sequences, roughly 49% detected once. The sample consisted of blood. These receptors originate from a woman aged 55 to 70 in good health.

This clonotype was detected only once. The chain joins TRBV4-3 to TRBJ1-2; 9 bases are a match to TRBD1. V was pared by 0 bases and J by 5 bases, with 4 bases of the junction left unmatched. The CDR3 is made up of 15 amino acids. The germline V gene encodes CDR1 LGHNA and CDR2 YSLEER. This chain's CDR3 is CASSQELQGAYGYTF. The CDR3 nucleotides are TGCGCCAGCAGCCAAGAGTTACAGGGGGCTTATGGCTACACCTTC.

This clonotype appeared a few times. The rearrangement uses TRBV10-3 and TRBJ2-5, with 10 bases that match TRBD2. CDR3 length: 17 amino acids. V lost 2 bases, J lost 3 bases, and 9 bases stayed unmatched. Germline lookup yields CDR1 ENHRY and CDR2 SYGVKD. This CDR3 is CAISEPNPSGREETQYF. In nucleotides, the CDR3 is TGTGCCATCAGTGAGCCGAATCCTAGCGGGAGAGAAGAGACCCAGTACTTC.

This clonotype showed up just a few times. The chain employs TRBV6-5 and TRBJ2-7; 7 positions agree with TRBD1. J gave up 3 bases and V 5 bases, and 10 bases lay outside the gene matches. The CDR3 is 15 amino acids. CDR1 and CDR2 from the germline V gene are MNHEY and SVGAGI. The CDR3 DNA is TGTGCCAGCAGTCTCGGGGCAGGGGGTAACTACGAGCAGTACTTC. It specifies CASSLGAGGNYEQYF.

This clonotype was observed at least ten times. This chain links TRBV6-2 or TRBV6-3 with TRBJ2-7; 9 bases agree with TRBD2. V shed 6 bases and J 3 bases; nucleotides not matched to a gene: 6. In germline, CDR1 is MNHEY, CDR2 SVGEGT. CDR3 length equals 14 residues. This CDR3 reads CASSPGLAGYEQYF. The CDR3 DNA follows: TGTGCCAGCAGCCCGGGACTAGCAGGCTACGAGCAGTACTTC.

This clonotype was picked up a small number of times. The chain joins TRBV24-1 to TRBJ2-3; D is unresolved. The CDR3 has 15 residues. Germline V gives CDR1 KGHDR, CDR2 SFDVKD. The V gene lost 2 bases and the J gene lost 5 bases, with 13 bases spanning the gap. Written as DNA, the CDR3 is TGTGCCACCAGTGATTCGACAACCCTAGTAGATACGCAGTATTTT. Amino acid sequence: CATSDSTTLVDTQYF.

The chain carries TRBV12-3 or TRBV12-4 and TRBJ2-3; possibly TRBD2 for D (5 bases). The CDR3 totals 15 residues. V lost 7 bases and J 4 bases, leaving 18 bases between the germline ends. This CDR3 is CASTLVSILPDTQYF. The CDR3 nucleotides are TGTGCCAGCACACTAGTTTCCATCCTCCCAGATACGCAGTATTTT.

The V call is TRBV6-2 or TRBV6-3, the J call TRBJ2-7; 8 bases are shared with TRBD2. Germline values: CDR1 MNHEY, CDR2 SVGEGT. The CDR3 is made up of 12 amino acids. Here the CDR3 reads CAAGSGNYEQYF. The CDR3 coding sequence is TGTGCTGCGGGTAGCGGGAACTACGAGCAGTACTTC.

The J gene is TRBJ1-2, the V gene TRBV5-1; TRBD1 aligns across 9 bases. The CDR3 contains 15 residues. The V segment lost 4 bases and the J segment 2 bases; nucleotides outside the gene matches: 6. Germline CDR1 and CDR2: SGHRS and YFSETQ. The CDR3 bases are TGCGCCAGCAGCCTAGCCGGGACAGGGAACTATGGCTACACCTTC. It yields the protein CASSLAGTGNYGYTF.

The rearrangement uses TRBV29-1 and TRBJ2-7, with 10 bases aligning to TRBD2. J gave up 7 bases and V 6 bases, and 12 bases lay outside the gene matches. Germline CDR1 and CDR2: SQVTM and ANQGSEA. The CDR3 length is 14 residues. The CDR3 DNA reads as TGCAGCGTGGATAGCGGGAGGCTCAACAATGAGCAGTACTTC. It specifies CSVDSGRLNNEQYF.

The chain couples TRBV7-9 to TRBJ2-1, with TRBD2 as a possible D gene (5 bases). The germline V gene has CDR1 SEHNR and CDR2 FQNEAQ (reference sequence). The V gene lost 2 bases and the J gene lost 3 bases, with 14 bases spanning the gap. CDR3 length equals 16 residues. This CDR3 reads CASSLRRNQLYNEQFF. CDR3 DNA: TGTGCCAGCAGCTTAAGGAGGAACCAACTCTACAATGAGCAGTTCTTC. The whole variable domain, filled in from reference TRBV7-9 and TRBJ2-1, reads DTGVSQNPRHKITKRGQNVTFRCDPISEHNRLYWYRQTLGQGPEFLTYFQNEAQLEKSRLLSDRFSAERPKGSFSTLEIQRTEQGDSAMYLCASSLRRNQLYNEQFFGPGTRLTVL.

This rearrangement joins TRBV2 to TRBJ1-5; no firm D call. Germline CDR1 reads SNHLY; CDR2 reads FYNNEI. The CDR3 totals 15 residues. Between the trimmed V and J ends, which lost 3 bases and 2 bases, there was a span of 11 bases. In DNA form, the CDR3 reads TGTGCCAGCAGTGATTCAGCCACCGGCAATCAGCCCCAGCATTTT. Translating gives CASSDSATGNQPQHF.

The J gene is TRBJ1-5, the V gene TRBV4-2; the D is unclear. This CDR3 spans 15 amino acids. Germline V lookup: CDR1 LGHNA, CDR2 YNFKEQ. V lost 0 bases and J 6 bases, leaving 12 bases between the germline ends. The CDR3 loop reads CASSQDPMGSQPQHF. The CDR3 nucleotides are TGTGCCAGCAGCCAAGATCCTATGGGGAGTCAGCCCCAGCATTTT.

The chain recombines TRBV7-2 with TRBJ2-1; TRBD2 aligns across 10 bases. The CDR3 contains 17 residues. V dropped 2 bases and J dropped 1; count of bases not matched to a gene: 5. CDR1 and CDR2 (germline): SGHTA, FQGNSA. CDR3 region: CASSLPLAGASYNEQFF. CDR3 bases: TGTGCCAGCAGCTTACCTCTAGCGGGAGCATCCTACAATGAGCAGTTCTTC.

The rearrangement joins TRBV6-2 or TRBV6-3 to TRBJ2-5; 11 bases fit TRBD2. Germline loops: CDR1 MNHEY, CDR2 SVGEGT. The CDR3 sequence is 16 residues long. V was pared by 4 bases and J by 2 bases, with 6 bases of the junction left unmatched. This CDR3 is CASSSWTSGPQETQYF. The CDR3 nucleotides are TGTGCCAGCAGTTCCTGGACTAGCGGGCCTCAAGAGACCCAGTACTTC.

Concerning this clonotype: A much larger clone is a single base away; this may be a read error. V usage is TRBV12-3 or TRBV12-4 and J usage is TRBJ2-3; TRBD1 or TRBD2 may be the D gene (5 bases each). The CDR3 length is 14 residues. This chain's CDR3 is CASRSWGSTDTQDF. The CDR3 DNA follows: TGTGCCAGCAGATCGTGGGGGAGTACAGATACGCAGGATTTT.

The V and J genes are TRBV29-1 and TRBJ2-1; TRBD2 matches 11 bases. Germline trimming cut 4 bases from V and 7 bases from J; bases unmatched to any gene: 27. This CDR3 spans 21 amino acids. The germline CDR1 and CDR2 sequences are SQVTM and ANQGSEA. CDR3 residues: CSVAKYIPGTSGARGRNEQFF. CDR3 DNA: TGCAGCGTTGCGAAGTATATCCCTGGGACTAGCGGAGCGCGGGGGAGAAATGAGCAGTTCTTC.

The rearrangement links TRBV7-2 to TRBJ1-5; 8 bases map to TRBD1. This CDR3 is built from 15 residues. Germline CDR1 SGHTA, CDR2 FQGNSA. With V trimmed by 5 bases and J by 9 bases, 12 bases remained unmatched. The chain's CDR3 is CASSRGQAGVGPQHF. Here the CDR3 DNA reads TGTGCCAGCAGCCGGGGACAGGCTGGGGTAGGGCCCCAGCATTTT. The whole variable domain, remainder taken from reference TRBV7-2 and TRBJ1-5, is GAGVSQSPSNKVTEKGKDVELRCDPISGHTALYWYRQSLGQGLEFLIYFQGNSAPDKSGLPSDRFSAERTGGSVSTLTIQRTQQEDSAVYLCASSRGQAGVGPQHFGDGTRLSIL.

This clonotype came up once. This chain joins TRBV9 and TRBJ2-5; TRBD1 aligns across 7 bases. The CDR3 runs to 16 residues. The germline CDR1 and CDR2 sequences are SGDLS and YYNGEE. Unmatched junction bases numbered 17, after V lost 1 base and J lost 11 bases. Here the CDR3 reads CASSVYAGLRGNEQYF. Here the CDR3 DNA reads TGTGCCAGCAGCGTATATGCAGGTCTCAGGGGGAATGAGCAGTACTTC.